These 27 T cell receptor beta chains were all obtained from the same sample, sequenced in a study of T cell repertoires in cytomegalovirus infection. TCRdb reprocessed the reads with MiXCR, giving one entry per CDR3 protein. Here the sample spans about 530,000 distinct CDR3 sequences, about 25% being singletons. Material: PBMCs. Source of these receptors: a human donor in good health (CMV status not recorded). Some clones in this sample may be carry-over from other donors' samples.

This clonotype was detected ten times or more. The rearrangement joins TRBV7-9 to TRBJ2-5, with D perhaps assigned TRBD1 or TRBD2 (5 bases each). The CDR3 has 16 amino acids. Looked up from germline, CDR1 is SEHNR and CDR2 is FQNEAQ (reference sequence). Deletions cut 1 base from V and 4 bases from J, with 16 bases between. This CDR3 reads CASSLGAGTMGETQYF. The CDR3 region has the DNA TGTGCCAGCAGCTTAGGGGCCGGGACCATGGGAGAGACCCAGTACTTC.

The gene calls are TRBV4-1 and TRBJ1-1; D gene unclear. This CDR3 comprises 15 residues. Per germline, CDR1 MGHRA and CDR2 YSYEKL. V was cut by 0 bases and J by 5 bases, with 13 bases left in between. DNA for the CDR3: TGCGCCAGCAGCCAAGAGGCGGGGAGGAGGACTGAAGCTTTCTTT. Translation: CASSQEAGRRTEAFF.

This clonotype has only a few counts. The chain uses TRBV6-2 or TRBV6-3 and TRBJ2-5, with TRBD2 identical over 8 bases. Germline V gene sequence: CDR1 MNHEY, CDR2 SVGEGT. The J segment lost 5 bases and the V segment lost 7 bases, leaving 12 bases of the junction unmatched. The CDR3 is 15 amino acids. The CDR3, as DNA: TGTGCCAGCAACGAAGCGGGAGCAAATTCGGAGACCCAGTACTTC. Translation gives CASNEAGANSETQYF.

Only a few counts were recorded for this clonotype. The V gene is TRBV29-1, the J gene TRBJ2-1; 9 nucleotides agree with TRBD1. V shed 5 bases and J 1 base; nucleotides not matched to a gene: 3. The CDR3 loop spans 14 amino acids. CDR1 and CDR2 (germline): SQVTM, ANQGSEA. As DNA, the CDR3 is TGCAGCGTTTGGGGGACAGGGTCCTACAATGAGCAGTTCTTC. This sequence encodes CSVWGTGSYNEQFF.

The chain combines TRBV7-6 with TRBJ2-1; the D gene is possibly TRBD1 (5 bases). The V gene lost 4 bases and the J gene lost 4 bases, with 17 bases spanning the gap. Germline CDR1 reads SGHVS; CDR2 reads FNYEAQ. The CDR3 runs 16 residues. The DNA of the CDR3 is TGTGCCAGCAGCTCGCTACTGTCCTCAGGGTACAATGAGCAGTTCTTC. Residues: CASSSLLSSGYNEQFF.

This clonotype was counted a few times. This chain uses TRBV7-8 with TRBJ1-5, with D possibly being TRBD1 (6 bases). The CDR3 runs to 17 residues. Trimming stripped 5 bases from V and 0 bases from J, with 17 bases between. Germline V gene data show CDR1 as SGHVS and CDR2 as FQNEAQ. The CDR3 here is CASSTRTALYSNQPQHF. The CDR3 nucleotides read TGTGCCAGCAGCACCCGGACAGCCCTTTATAGCAATCAGCCCCAGCATTTT.

The chain couples TRBV28 to TRBJ1-5; D is ambiguous. Trimming cost V 10 bases and J 2 bases, with 12 bases left between them. CDR1 and CDR2 (germline): MDHEN, SYDVKM. This CDR3 region has 13 residues. The CDR3 DNA is TGTGCCACCGGCACGACCGGCAATCAGCCCCAGCATTTT. Its protein is CATGTTGNQPQHF.

This chain connects TRBV7-2 to TRBJ2-3, with TRBD2 identical over 13 bases. CDR1 is SGHTA, CDR2 FQGNSA, per germline. CDR3 size: 19 residues. Unmatched junction bases numbered 8, after V lost 2 bases and J lost 0 bases. CDR3 bases: TGTGCCAGCAGCTTATCCTTACTAGCGGGAGGGCCGAGCACAGATACGCAGTATTTT. It yields the protein CASSLSLLAGGPSTDTQYF.

There are a few counts of this clonotype. V is TRBV6-2 or TRBV6-3 and J is TRBJ1-2; the D gene is possibly TRBD1 (5 bases). The CDR3 spans 16 residues. V was shortened by 0 bases and J by 5 bases, with 16 bases between the two germline ends. The germline gives CDR1 MNHEY, CDR2 SVGEGT. The CDR3 coding sequence is TGTGCCAGCAGTTACTCCCCCGGACACCGGACATATGGCTACACCTTC. Its protein is CASSYSPGHRTYGYTF.

This sequence joins TRBV7-9 and TRBJ2-1, with D perhaps TRBD1 or TRBD2 (5 bases each). CDR1 is SEHNR and CDR2 is FQNEAQ in the germline V gene (reference sequence). The CDR3 contains 12 residues. The germline V and J ends were trimmed by 5 bases and 12 bases, with 14 bases remaining between them. CDR3 residues: CASSTVGTTQFF. DNA of the CDR3: TGTGCCAGCAGCACGGTGGGGACCACGCAGTTCTTC. The whole variable domain, remainder taken from reference TRBV7-9 and TRBJ2-1, is DTGVSQNPRHKITKRGQNVTFRCDPISEHNRLYWYRQTLGQGPEFLTYFQNEAQLEKSRLLSDRFSAERPKGSFSTLEIQRTEQGDSAMYLCASSTVGTTQFFGPGTRLTVL.

The chain combines TRBV7-4 with TRBJ2-4; 12 bases agree with TRBD1. This CDR3 spans 14 amino acids. Germline assignment: CDR1 SGHVT and CDR2 SQSDAQ. V dropped 1 base and J dropped 11; count of bases not matched to a gene: 3. The CDR3 loop is CASSLVGQGAFQYF. CDR3 coding DNA: TGTGCCAGCAGCTTAGTGGGACAGGGGGCATTTCAGTACTTC. The variable domain in full, completed from reference TRBV7-4 and TRBJ2-4, reads GAGVSQSPRYKVAKRGRDVALRCDSISGHVTLYWYRQTLGQGSEVLTYSQSDAQRDKSGRPSGRFSAERPERSVSTLKIQRTEQGDSAVYLCASSLVGQGAFQYFGAGTRLSVL.

This clonotype was picked up many times. The chain employs TRBV28 and TRBJ2-1; 11 nucleotides line up with TRBD1. V shed 8 bases, J shed 4 bases, and the junction held 13 bases outside the gene matches. The CDR3 sequence is 17 residues long. Germline CDR1 and CDR2: MDHEN and SYDVKM. The CDR3 coding sequence is TGTGCCAGCTCCACCCGGCGGGACAGGGGGTCTTACAATGAGCAGTTCTTC. Its protein product is CASSTRRDRGSYNEQFF.

This clonotype has a handful of counts. The genes are TRBV2 and TRBJ2-6; D may match TRBD1 or TRBD2 (6 bases each). Germline-derived CDR1 and CDR2 are SNHLY and FYNNEI. The CDR3 contains 14 residues. V was clipped by 7 bases and J by 2 bases, with 9 bases between them. The DNA of the CDR3 is TGTGCCAGCACCGGGGGCGCTGGGGCCAACGTCCTGACTTTC. Amino acids: CASTGGAGANVLTF.

This clonotype came up many times. The rearrangement uses TRBV7-2 and TRBJ1-2; possible D gene TRBD1, 6 bases. Germline CDR1 SGHTA, CDR2 FQGNSA. V lost 4 bases and J 7 bases, leaving 13 bases between the germline ends. CDR3 length: 13 residues. DNA for the CDR3: TGTGCCAGCAGCTCAACGACAGGTTCTGGCTACACCTTC. This codes for CASSSTTGSGYTF.

This clonotype was picked up many times. The genes are TRBV7-2 and TRBJ2-3; D call uncertain. The germline gives CDR1 SGHTA, CDR2 FQGNSA. The CDR3 is made up of 15 amino acids. Trimming took 0 bases from V and 2 from J, leaving 9 bases between them. The CDR3 region is CASSLAGSPTDTQYF. CDR3 coding DNA: TGTGCCAGCAGCTTAGCAGGGTCACCCACAGATACGCAGTATTTT. Looking up the rest from reference TRBV7-2 and TRBJ2-3 gives the full variable domain: GAGVSQSPSNKVTEKGKDVELRCDPISGHTALYWYRQSLGQGLEFLIYFQGNSAPDKSGLPSDRFSAERTGGSVSTLTIQRTQQEDSAVYLCASSLAGSPTDTQYFGPGTRLTVL.

There are many counts of this clonotype. This rearrangement joins TRBV7-2 to TRBJ2-5, with 12 nucleotides matching TRBD2. V was clipped by 0 bases and J by 2 bases; unmatched bases: 4. Germline V gene lookup returns CDR1 SGHTA and CDR2 FQGNSA. The CDR3 runs 17 residues. The CDR3 DNA is TGTGCCAGCAGCTTAGCTCGAGGACTAGCGGGACAAGAGACCCAGTACTTC. Amino acids: CASSLARGLAGQETQYF.

V gene TRBV20-1 combines with J gene TRBJ2-3; perhaps TRBD1 as D (5 bases). Germline CDR1 and CDR2: DFQATT and SNEGSKA (reference sequence). The CDR3 loop spans 13 amino acids. Between the trimmed V and J ends, which lost 7 bases and 1 base, there was a span of 12 bases. CDR3 in amino acids: CSVPTRGTDTQYF. The DNA for the CDR3 is TGCAGTGTCCCGACCAGGGGCACAGATACGCAGTATTTT.

CDR3 DNA sequence: TGTGCCAGCAGCAACCCTTGGACAGGGAACACTGAAGCTTTCTTT. Translating gives CASSNPWTGNTEAFF. The chain is built from TRBV28 and TRBJ1-1, with TRBD1 identical over 7 bases. The CDR3 length is 15 residues. Germline V CDR1 and CDR2: MDHEN, SYDVKM. Trimming cost V 6 bases and J 1 base; bases outside gene matches: 8.

The sample holds a few counts of this clonotype. The V and J genes are TRBV20-1 and TRBJ2-7; TRBD2 matches at 11 bases. The CDR3 sequence is 14 residues long. CDR1 is DFQATT and CDR2 is SNEGSKA in the germline V gene (reference sequence). Germline trimming cut 4 bases from V and 2 bases from J; bases unmatched to any gene: 4. This CDR3 reads CSATIAGGPYEQYF. The CDR3 coding sequence is TGCAGTGCTACCATAGCGGGAGGGCCCTACGAGCAGTACTTC.

This clonotype came up many times. The junction departs from the called germline gene at one end, perhaps through a read error. The rearrangement uses TRBV6-1 and TRBJ1-4; no reliable D call. Germline V gene sequence: CDR1 MNHNS, CDR2 SASEGT. The CDR3 has 13 amino acids. In DNA form, the CDR3 reads TGTGCCAGCAGTGAAGGTCCCCTTTCATCTGTAAGATTT. Its protein is CASSEGPLSSVRF.

The chain's CDR3 is CSAAGTSGTSGELFF. The CDR3 DNA reads TGCAGTGCTGCCGGGACTAGCGGGACTTCTGGGGAGCTGTTTTTT. This chain uses TRBV20-1 with TRBJ2-2; the match to TRBD2 covers 13 bases. CDR3 length: 15 residues. With 5 bases clipped from V and 8 bases from J, the junction kept 8 bases outside the gene matches. From germline, CDR1 is DFQATT and CDR2 SNEGSKA (reference sequence).

This clonotype was seen many times. V usage is TRBV7-2 and J usage is TRBJ2-7, with 11 nucleotides matching TRBD2. CDR3 length: 16 residues. Germline values: CDR1 SGHTA, CDR2 FQGNSA. V gave up 5 bases and J gave up 1 base; unmatched junction bases: 7. The DNA of the CDR3 is TGTGCCAGCAGCCTCGGGACTAGCGGTTATTCCTACGAGCAGTACTTC. Amino acids: CASSLGTSGYSYEQYF.

This clonotype was found a few times. The gene calls are TRBV28 and TRBJ2-7; no firm D call. V lost 3 bases and J lost 5, with 5 bases in between. The CDR3 has 11 amino acids. Germline V gives CDR1 MDHEN, CDR2 SYDVKM. Written as DNA, the CDR3 is TGTGCCAGCAGTTTTTGGAACGAGCAGTACTTC. This gives the protein CASSFWNEQYF.

The rearrangement uses TRBV20-1 and TRBJ2-3; TRBD1 matches at 7 bases. CDR3 size: 13 residues. V gave up 0 bases and J gave up 14 bases; unmatched junction bases: 11. In germline, CDR1 is DFQATT, CDR2 SNEGSKA (reference sequence). The CDR3 sequence is CSARDPQGFRSYF. The CDR3 DNA reads TGCAGTGCTAGAGATCCACAGGGGTTCAGGTCGTATTTT.

The sample holds many counts of this clonotype. The chain combines TRBV6-1 with TRBJ2-1; 12 nucleotides align to TRBD2. The CDR3 totals 14 residues. Germline lookup yields CDR1 MNHNS and CDR2 SASEGT. J gave up 5 bases and V 8 bases, and 4 bases lay outside the gene matches. The CDR3, as DNA: TGTGCCAGCCTGGGACTAGCGGGTCACAATGAGCAGTTCTTC. It codes for CASLGLAGHNEQFF.

The chain combines TRBV6-2 or TRBV6-3 with TRBJ2-7; no clear D. V shed 6 bases and J shed 4 bases, with 22 bases lying between them. Germline CDR1 reads MNHEY; CDR2 reads SVGEGT. This CDR3 is built from 16 residues. CDR3 sequence reads: CASSSLLAGRRYEQYV. CDR3 bases: TGTGCCAGCAGCTCTCTCCTGGCTGGACGGCGATACGAGCAGTACGTC.

This clonotype has ten or more counts. Relative to the germline gene, one junction end is altered; a read error may explain this. The V call is TRBV7-3, the J call TRBJ2-2; tentative D call: TRBD2 (5 bases). CDR3 size: 14 residues. Germline CDR1 and CDR2: SGHTA and FQGTGA. For the CDR3, the DNA is TGCGCCAGCAGCCCGAGCGGAAACACCGGGGAGCTGTTTTTT. This codes for CASSPSGNTGELFF.